Listed here are 11 T cell receptor beta chains from one sample, sequenced in a study of human T cells and chemical hapten exposure. A single record per CDR3 protein comes from TCRdb applying MiXCR to the RACE reads. The repertoire holds fewer than 300,000 distinct CDR3 sequences, around 7% seen once, with 1.2% in the top ten. Time point in this sample: pre-sensitization, week 0. Sample treatment: therapeutic diphenylcyclopropenone sensitization with weekly scalp DPC. Sample: whole blood, taken in connection with sensitization to the hapten diphenylcyclopropenone (DPC). Every receptor here comes from a man aged 18 to 30 with alopecia areata. Some clones in this sample may be carry-over from other donors' samples.

The sample holds a few counts of this clonotype. This chain joins TRBV10-3 and TRBJ2-1, with 7 nucleotides matching TRBD1. After removal of 3 bases from V and 0 bases from J, the junction contained 5 bases not matched to a gene. The CDR3 length is 16 residues. Germline CDR1 and CDR2: ENHRY and SYGVKD. CDR3 residues: CAISDTGARSYNEQFF. CDR3 coding DNA: TGTGCCATCAGTGACACAGGGGCCCGCTCCTACAATGAGCAGTTCTTC.

This clonotype was counted between two and nine times. The chain employs TRBV15 and TRBJ2-7; maybe TRBD2 (6 bases). The germline CDR1 and CDR2 sequences are LNHNV and YYDKDF (reference sequence). CDR3 length: 15 residues. V was shortened by 3 bases and J by 3 bases, with 15 bases between the two germline ends. For the CDR3, the DNA is TGTGCCACCAGCAGGGAGACTAGGGGCAACTACGAGCAGTACTTC. Residues: CATSRETRGNYEQYF.

The table lists this clonotype with many counts. The chain employs TRBV27 and TRBJ2-7, with 12 bases identical to TRBD1. Unmatched junction bases numbered 2, after V lost 3 bases and J lost 5 bases. The length of the CDR3 is 14 residues. CDR1 is MNHEY, CDR2 SMNVEV, per germline (reference sequence). CDR3 region: CASSFGTGGNEQYF. In DNA form, the CDR3 reads TGTGCCAGCAGTTTCGGGACAGGGGGCAACGAGCAGTACTTC.

The gene calls are TRBV7-2 and TRBJ2-6; D may correspond to TRBD1 or TRBD2 (6 bases each). The CDR3 covers 17 residues. The germline gives CDR1 SGHTA, CDR2 FQGNSA. Trimming stripped 2 bases from V and 0 bases from J, with 11 bases between. The CDR3, as DNA: TGTGCCAGCAGCTTATTCTCGGGGGCCTCTGGGGCCAACGTCCTGACTTTC. Amino acid sequence: CASSLFSGASGANVLTF.

The rearrangement uses TRBV5-4 and TRBJ2-3; 9 bases align to TRBD2. The CDR3 length is 17 residues. V lost 5 bases to trimming and J lost 2 bases; unmatched junction nucleotides: 12. Germline assignment: CDR1 SGHNT and CDR2 YYREEE (reference sequence). The CDR3 sequence: CASSWGASGIFTDTQYF. CDR3 DNA: TGTGCCAGCAGTTGGGGGGCTAGCGGGATATTCACAGATACGCAGTATTTT.

This clonotype was counted ten times or more. The chain employs TRBV4-2 and TRBJ1-5, with a weak D call TRBD1 (6 bases). The V gene lost 0 bases and the J gene lost 5 bases, with 8 bases spanning the gap. The CDR3 has 14 residues. Germline CDR1 and CDR2: LGHNA and YNFKEQ. As DNA, the CDR3 is TGTGCCAGCAGCCAAGACAGGGGCCATCAGCCCCAGCATTTT. Its translation: CASSQDRGHQPQHF.

CDR3 DNA: TGTGCCAGCAGCATCCGGGACAGGGGATTTTATAATTCACCCCTCCACTTT. This codes for CASSIRDRGFYNSPLHF. The rearrangement links TRBV13 to TRBJ1-6; 10 bases match TRBD1. Germline V gene lookup returns CDR1 PRHDT and CDR2 FYEKMQ (reference sequence). This CDR3 spans 17 amino acids. V lost 5 bases, J lost 4 bases, and 8 bases stayed unmatched.

The rearrangement joins TRBV20-1 to TRBJ2-5, with a possible D match to TRBD1 (5 bases). Trimming pared 6 bases from V and 1 base from J, leaving 24 bases between. The CDR3 is 17 amino acids. CDR1 is DFQATT, CDR2 SNEGSKA, per germline (reference sequence). The CDR3 sequence is CSASLLNRRSAQETQYF. In nucleotides, the CDR3 is TGCAGTGCCTCGCTACTCAACAGGCGCTCGGCCCAAGAGACCCAGTACTTC.

This clonotype was seen many times. The rearrangement joins TRBV11-2 to TRBJ2-1, with 12 nucleotides matching TRBD2. Germline CDR1 reads SGHAT; CDR2 reads FQNNGV. V shed 5 bases, J shed 2 bases, and the junction held 4 bases outside the gene matches. This CDR3 contains 16 residues. The CDR3 region has the DNA TGTGCCAGCAGCCGACGACTAGCGGGGGCCTACAATGAGCAGTTCTTC. This codes for CASSRRLAGAYNEQFF.

This clonotype appeared a few times. The chain joins TRBV28 to TRBJ1-2; D unclear. V lost 8 bases, J lost 2 bases, and 6 bases lay in between. The germline gives CDR1 MDHEN, CDR2 SYDVKM. The CDR3 is 11 amino acids. The CDR3 sequence is CASGENYGYTF. The CDR3 DNA follows: TGTGCCAGCGGGGAGAACTATGGCTACACCTTC.

This chain links TRBV20-1 with TRBJ2-7, with 7 bases fitting TRBD1. This CDR3 contains 14 residues. J lost 0 bases, V lost 1 base, and 3 bases had no gene match. CDR1 and CDR2 from the germline V gene are DFQATT and SNEGSKA (reference sequence). CDR3 amino acids: CSARGQGYSYEQYF. DNA of the CDR3: TGCAGTGCTAGAGGACAGGGCTACTCCTACGAGCAGTACTTC.